Here is one T cell receptor (beta chain) with its context. What it recognizes is unknown. V lost 1 base, J lost 2 bases, and 6 bases lay in between. There are 12 residues in the CDR3. Germline V gene lookup returns CDR1 GTSNPN and CDR2 SVGIG (reference sequence). The PCR ran on 60 Vbeta and 13 Jbeta primers. Here immunoSEQ multiplex PCR was the method, and the copy in TCRdb shows in-frame clones only, minus some. The data contain 200,000 to 250,000 clones, less than 85% of them seen just once; the ten biggest clones take up under 0.8%. This record belongs to a study of cytomegalovirus exposure and HLA in healthy donors. Broader study findings: Upon later analysis, TCR association rates were observed to vary by HLA locus, being highest for DRB1 and lowest for HLA-C. Reportedly, cytomegalovirus status was diagnosed with high sensitivity and specificity.

Input material: PBMCs. This TCR was recovered from a man younger than 35 in good health and CMV-seronegative. V usage is TRBV30 and J usage is TRBJ2-7; unclear D gene. The DNA for the CDR3 is TGTGCCTGGAGTGCATCAGCCTACGAGCAGTACTTC. It is translated as CAWSASAYEQYF.